A single sample is the source of the 24 T cell receptor beta chains below, sequenced in a study of T-cell memory formation after mild COVID-19. A single record per CDR3 protein comes from TCRdb applying MiXCR to the 5' RACE reads. The table shows 150,000 or so distinct CDR3 sequences, with roughly 31% occurring only once. The sequencing sample was made of PBMCs or a T cell subset sorted from them (not recorded which). The receptors were sampled from an adult woman who had mild COVID-19 (a few samples of this study predate the infection). Cell type and time point are not known.

The chain couples TRBV7-9 to TRBJ2-2; 10 positions match TRBD1. V gave up 1 base and J gave up 0 bases; unmatched junction bases: 2. The CDR3 spans 17 residues. CDR1 and CDR2 from the germline V gene are SEHNR and FQNEAQ (reference sequence). CDR3 DNA sequence: TGTGCCAGCAGCTTAGTGACAGGGGGCACGAACACCGGGGAGCTGTTTTTT. Its translation: CASSLVTGGTNTGELFF.

The chain carries TRBV29-1 and TRBJ2-7; unclear D gene. The CDR3 contains 13 residues. Germline-derived CDR1 and CDR2 are SQVTM and ANQGSEA. The germline V and J ends were trimmed by 4 bases and 4 bases, with 14 bases remaining between them. The CDR3 spells CSVVYGVGYEQYF. DNA for the CDR3: TGCAGCGTTGTCTATGGGGTTGGGTACGAGCAGTACTTC.

The chain is built from TRBV4-1 and TRBJ1-1, with 8 bases fitting TRBD1. Per germline, CDR1 MGHRA and CDR2 YSYEKL. Germline trimming cut 4 bases from V and 1 base from J; bases unmatched to any gene: 5. The CDR3 sequence is 15 residues long. The CDR3 region is CASSLRTGWNTEAFF. CDR3 DNA sequence: TGCGCCAGCAGCCTACGGACAGGGTGGAACACTGAAGCTTTCTTT.

This clonotype was seen only a few times. The J gene is TRBJ2-3, the V gene TRBV20-1, with TRBD2 as a possible D gene (5 bases). Germline loops: CDR1 DFQATT, CDR2 SNEGSKA (reference sequence). CDR3 length: 12 residues. V gave up 8 bases and J gave up 0 bases, with 9 bases separating them. CDR3: CSTGRSTDTQYF. The CDR3 DNA reads TGCAGTACGGGGAGAAGCACAGATACGCAGTATTTT.

This clonotype was counted only a few times. V is TRBV5-6 and J is TRBJ2-7; 9 bases line up with TRBD2. Germline CDR1 reads SGHDT; CDR2 reads YYEEEE. The J segment lost 3 bases and the V segment lost 5 bases, leaving 9 bases of the junction unmatched. The CDR3 is 15 amino acids. CDR3 loop: CASRSKTSGVYEQYF. The DNA of the CDR3 is TGTGCCAGCAGATCGAAGACTAGCGGAGTCTACGAGCAGTACTTC.

V usage is TRBV6-6 and J usage is TRBJ2-7, with D unresolved. Germline V gene data show CDR1 as MNHNY and CDR2 as SVGAGI (reference sequence). The CDR3 loop spans 12 amino acids. V gave up 6 bases and J gave up 3 bases, with 9 bases separating them. CDR3 residues: CASSRLFYEQYF. The CDR3 bases are TGTGCCAGCAGCCGACTCTTCTACGAGCAGTACTTC.

V gene TRBV9 combines with J gene TRBJ1-2; perhaps TRBD1 as D (5 bases). This CDR3 contains 15 residues. The germline CDR1 and CDR2 sequences are SGDLS and YYNGEE. Trimming left V 6 bases short and J 5 bases short, with 20 bases between. The CDR3 is CASTYSDSLIYGYTF. The CDR3 DNA sequence: TGTGCCAGCACTTACTCCGACAGTCTAATTTATGGCTACACCTTC. The full variable domain, its missing parts supplied by reference TRBV9 and TRBJ1-2, is DSGVTQTPKHLITATGQRVTLRCSPRSGDLSVYWYQQSLDQGLQFLIQYYNGEERAKGNILERFSAQQFPDLHSELNLSSLELGDSALYFCASTYSDSLIYGYTFGSGTRLTVV.

V and J are TRBV27 and TRBJ1-5; D unresolved. Germline loops: CDR1 MNHEY, CDR2 SMNVEV (reference sequence). The CDR3 consists of 13 residues. V was trimmed by 2 bases and J by 6 bases, leaving 8 bases between them. The CDR3 sequence: CASSLSYGQPQHF. DNA for the CDR3: TGTGCCAGCAGTTTAAGTTACGGTCAGCCCCAGCATTTT.

This clonotype has just a few counts. The V call is TRBV3-1, the J call TRBJ1-2; D may be TRBD1 (5 bases). Germline CDR1 and CDR2: LGHDT and YNNKEL (reference sequence). The germline V and J ends were trimmed by 4 bases and 4 bases, with 19 bases remaining between them. The CDR3 loop spans 16 amino acids. Written as DNA, the CDR3 is TGTGCCAGCAGCCGAGAGACAGATTGGATTTTCTATGGCTACACCTTC. Protein: CASSRETDWIFYGYTF.

A few counts support this clonotype. The CDR3 DNA follows: TGTGCCAGCAGTTACGACAGGGACAGGCAGCCCCAGCATTTT. Residues: CASSYDRDRQPQHF. The rearrangement uses TRBV6-5 and TRBJ1-5, with TRBD1 matching 8 bases. In germline, CDR1 is MNHEY, CDR2 SVGAGI. V was pared by 2 bases and J by 7 bases, with 4 bases of the junction left unmatched. The CDR3 runs 14 residues.

The V gene is TRBV2, the J gene TRBJ1-3, with a weak D call TRBD1 (5 bases). Germline V lookup: CDR1 SNHLY, CDR2 FYNNEI. The CDR3 is 15 residues long. V was shortened by 6 bases and J by 0 bases, with 12 bases between the two germline ends. This CDR3 is CASRRDRSSGNTIYF. The DNA of the CDR3 is TGTGCCAGCAGGAGGGACCGGAGCTCTGGAAACACCATATATTTT.

The chain joins TRBV7-9 to TRBJ2-7; 7 nucleotides agree with TRBD1. The CDR3 length is 16 residues. CDR1 and CDR2 (germline): SEHNR, FQNEAQ (reference sequence). Germline trimming cut 5 bases from V and 0 bases from J; bases unmatched to any gene: 10. The CDR3 DNA follows: TGTGCCAGCAGCACCGGACAGGTAGCATACTCCTACGAGCAGTACTTC. Translating gives CASSTGQVAYSYEQYF.

In the case of this clonotype: Germline is not matched at one junction end, which may reflect a read error. This chain links TRBV4-2 with TRBJ2-1; D is perhaps TRBD1 or TRBD2 (5 bases each). Germline lookup yields CDR1 LGHNA and CDR2 YNFKEQ. This CDR3 has 15 residues. In DNA, the CDR3 is TGTGCCAGCACCCGGTTTAGCGAGGGGTACAGTGAGCAGTTCTTC. As protein: CASTRFSEGYSEQFF.

The genes are TRBV6-2 or TRBV6-3 and TRBJ2-7; D unresolved. Trimming left V 8 bases short and J 0 bases short, with 5 bases between. This CDR3 is built from 11 residues. CDR1 and CDR2 (germline): MNHEY, SVGEGT. The chain's CDR3 is CASRFSYEQYF. In nucleotides, the CDR3 is TGTGCCAGCCGTTTCTCCTACGAGCAGTACTTC.

The chain uses TRBV7-9 and TRBJ2-3; perhaps TRBD2 as D (5 bases). The germline V and J ends were trimmed by 5 bases and 3 bases, with 15 bases remaining between them. CDR1 is SEHNR and CDR2 is FQNEAQ in the germline V gene (reference sequence). The CDR3 has 15 residues. CDR3 region: CASSATQPGTDTQYF. The CDR3 coding sequence is TGTGCCAGCAGCGCTACTCAGCCGGGGACAGATACGCAGTATTTT.

This clonotype was found a few times. The chain is built from TRBV6-2 or TRBV6-3 and TRBJ2-7; D unresolved. Germline V gene lookup returns CDR1 MNHEY and CDR2 SVGEGT. The CDR3 runs to 13 residues. The ends were cut back, 2 bases at V and 4 bases at J, with 9 bases in the middle. The CDR3 nucleotides read TGTGCCAGCAGTTACGGGCGCACTTACGAGCAGTACTTC. This encodes CASSYGRTYEQYF.

Only a few counts were recorded for this clonotype. The rearrangement links TRBV9 to TRBJ2-1; D gene ambiguous. Trimming stripped 4 bases from V and 4 bases from J, with 15 bases between. Germline V lookup: CDR1 SGDLS, CDR2 YYNGEE. The CDR3 length is 15 residues. CDR3: CASSPRQASYNEQFF. CDR3 sequence (DNA): TGTGCCAGCAGCCCCCGGCAGGCCTCGTACAATGAGCAGTTCTTC.

This rearrangement joins TRBV4-2 to TRBJ1-6; D not certain. The ends were cut back, 3 bases at V and 3 bases at J, with 9 bases in the middle. The CDR3 has 15 amino acids. CDR1 and CDR2 from the germline V gene are LGHNA and YNFKEQ. CDR3 amino acids: CASSQRTDYNSPLHF. The CDR3 DNA reads TGTGCCAGCAGCCAGAGGACGGACTATAATTCACCCCTCCACTTT.

The chain recombines TRBV5-1 with TRBJ2-5; the D is unclear. With 1 base removed from V and 4 bases from J, the gap between germline ends came to 5 bases. This CDR3 has 12 amino acids. Germline V gene lookup returns CDR1 SGHRS and CDR2 YFSETQ. CDR3 sequence (DNA): TGCGCCAGCAGCTTGAGGTCAGAGACCCAGTACTTC. This gives the protein CASSLRSETQYF.

This chain uses TRBV6-6 with TRBJ2-2; no firm D call. This CDR3 has 14 amino acids. The germline CDR1 and CDR2 sequences are MNHNY and SVGAGI (reference sequence). Trimming took off 0 bases at V and 6 bases at J, with 8 bases between the two ends. CDR3: CASSYSIYPGELFF. For the CDR3, the DNA is TGTGCCAGCAGTTACTCGATTTATCCCGGGGAGCTGTTTTTT.

This clonotype has only a few counts. The chain is built from TRBV7-3 and TRBJ1-1; TRBD1 agrees at 8 bases. The CDR3 runs to 14 residues. With 2 bases clipped from V and 4 bases from J, the junction kept 3 bases outside the gene matches. Per germline, CDR1 SGHTA and CDR2 FQGTGA. CDR3 amino acids: CASSLQGATTEAFF. CDR3 in DNA: TGTGCCAGCAGCTTACAGGGGGCGACCACTGAAGCTTTCTTT.

The chain employs TRBV7-8 and TRBJ1-2; perhaps TRBD1 as D (6 bases). The V end was cut by 7 bases, the J end by 2 bases, with 11 bases between. CDR1 is SGHVS and CDR2 is FQNEAQ in the germline V gene. CDR3 length equals 13 residues. The CDR3 sequence: CASTETGNYGYTF. CDR3 nucleotides: TGTGCCAGCACCGAAACAGGGAACTATGGCTACACCTTC.

The rearrangement joins TRBV7-9 to TRBJ1-3, with D possibly TRBD1 on 5 matching bases. The CDR3 spans 19 residues. Trimming cost V 6 bases and J 0 bases, with 24 bases left between them. Germline values: CDR1 SEHNR, CDR2 FQNEAQ (reference sequence). The CDR3 reads CASRLLGTASLNSGNTIYF. For the CDR3, the DNA is TGTGCCAGCAGATTGTTAGGGACGGCCTCTCTAAACTCTGGAAACACCATATATTTT. Looking up the rest from reference TRBV7-9 and TRBJ1-3 gives the full variable domain: DTGVSQNPRHKITKRGQNVTFRCDPISEHNRLYWYRQTLGQGPEFLTYFQNEAQLEKSRLLSDRFSAERPKGSFSTLEIQRTEQGDSAMYLCASRLLGTASLNSGNTIYFGEGSWLTVV.

V and J are TRBV12-3 or TRBV12-4 and TRBJ2-3; possible D gene TRBD1, 6 bases. The CDR3 is 13 residues long. The ends were cut back, 8 bases at V and 1 base at J, with 10 bases in the middle. The CDR3 coding sequence is TGTGCCAGCGGGGCAGGGGGCACAGATACGCAGTATTTT. Translated: CASGAGGTDTQYF.